Only one count was recorded for the clone carrying this T cell receptor (beta chain). Its antigen remains unidentified. The source of the sample is a study of graft-versus-host responses after intestinal transplantation. Looking at the study overall: Once they had received anti-thymocyte globulin induction, all recipients took tacrolimus and steroids for approximately 3 years.

TCRdb's copy holds only in-frame clones and misses some; the assay was immunoSEQ multiplex PCR. Of about 39,000 clones in the sample, roughly nine tenths were seen once. Study-level findings and limits: Individuals who had graft-donor T cell macrochimerism had allografts that showed high graft-versus-host to host-versus-graft clonal ratios. GvH clones appeared in recipient marrow, some first in ileum or blood. There was an association between peak levels of circulating GvH clones and early post-transplant HvG declines.

V dropped 5 bases and J dropped 4 bases, with 11 bases sitting between them. The germline CDR1 and CDR2 sequences are MNHNS and SASEGT. CDR3 length: 14 residues. This clonotype originated in a human patient who received an intestinal transplant, so some T cells may come from the graft donor. The rearrangement uses TRBV6-1 and TRBJ2-2, with a tentative D call TRBD1 (6 bases). The specimen comprised PBMCs, sampled 260 to 280 days after transplant. As DNA, the CDR3 is TGTGCCAGCAGTAACCGGGACATCACCGGGGAGCTGTTTTTT. Translation gives CASSNRDITGELFF.